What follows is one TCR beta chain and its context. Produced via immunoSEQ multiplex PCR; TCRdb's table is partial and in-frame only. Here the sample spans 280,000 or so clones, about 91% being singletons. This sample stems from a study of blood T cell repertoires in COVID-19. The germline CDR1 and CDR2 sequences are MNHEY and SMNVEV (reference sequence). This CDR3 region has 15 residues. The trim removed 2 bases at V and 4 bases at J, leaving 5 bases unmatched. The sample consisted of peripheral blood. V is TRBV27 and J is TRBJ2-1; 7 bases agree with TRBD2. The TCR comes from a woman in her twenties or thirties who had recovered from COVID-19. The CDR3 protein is CASSLLRGGYNEQFF. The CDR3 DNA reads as TGTGCCAGCAGTTTACTTCGCGGGGGTTACAATGAGCAGTTCTTC.